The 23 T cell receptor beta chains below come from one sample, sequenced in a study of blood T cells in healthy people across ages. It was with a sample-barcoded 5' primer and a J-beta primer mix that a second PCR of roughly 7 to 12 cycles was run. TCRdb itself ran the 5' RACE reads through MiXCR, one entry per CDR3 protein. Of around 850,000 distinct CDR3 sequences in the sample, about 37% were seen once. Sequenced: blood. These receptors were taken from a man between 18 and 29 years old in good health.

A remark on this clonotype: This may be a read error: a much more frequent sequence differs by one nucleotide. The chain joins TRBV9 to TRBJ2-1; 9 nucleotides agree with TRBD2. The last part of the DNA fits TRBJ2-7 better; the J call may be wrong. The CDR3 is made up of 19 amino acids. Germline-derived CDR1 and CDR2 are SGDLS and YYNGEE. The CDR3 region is CASSSRPLAGAFSYNEQYF. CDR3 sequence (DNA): TGTGCCAGCAGCTCCCGACCATTAGCGGGGGCCTTCTCCTACAATGAGCAGTACTTC.

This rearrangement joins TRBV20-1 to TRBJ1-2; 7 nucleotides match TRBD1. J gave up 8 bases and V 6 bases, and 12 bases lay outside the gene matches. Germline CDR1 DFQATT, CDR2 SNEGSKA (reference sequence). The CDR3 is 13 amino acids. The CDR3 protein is CSASPLQGRGYTF. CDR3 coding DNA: TGCAGTGCAAGTCCATTACAGGGGCGCGGCTACACCTTC.

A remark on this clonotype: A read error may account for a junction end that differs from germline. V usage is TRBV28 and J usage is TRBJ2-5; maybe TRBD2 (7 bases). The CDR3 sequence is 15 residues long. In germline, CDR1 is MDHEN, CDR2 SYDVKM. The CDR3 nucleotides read TGTGCCAGCAGTCCAGGGAGGGACAATCAAGAGACCAAGTACTTC. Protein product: CASSPGRDNQETKYF.

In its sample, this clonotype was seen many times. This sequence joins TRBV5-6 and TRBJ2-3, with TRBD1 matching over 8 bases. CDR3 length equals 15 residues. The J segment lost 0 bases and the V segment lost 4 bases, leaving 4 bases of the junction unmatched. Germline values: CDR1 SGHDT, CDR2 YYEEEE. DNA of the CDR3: TGTGCCAGCAGCCAGGGACAGGCTAGCACAGATACGCAGTATTTT. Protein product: CASSQGQASTDTQYF.

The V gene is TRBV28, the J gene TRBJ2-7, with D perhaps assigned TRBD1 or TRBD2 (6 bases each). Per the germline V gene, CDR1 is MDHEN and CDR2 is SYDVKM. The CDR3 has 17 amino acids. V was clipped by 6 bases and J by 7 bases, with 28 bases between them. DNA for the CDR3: TGTGCCAGCAGGCCCTTAGGAGGGGGGCCAACATACAATGAGCAGTACTTC. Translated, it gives CASRPLGGGPTYNEQYF.

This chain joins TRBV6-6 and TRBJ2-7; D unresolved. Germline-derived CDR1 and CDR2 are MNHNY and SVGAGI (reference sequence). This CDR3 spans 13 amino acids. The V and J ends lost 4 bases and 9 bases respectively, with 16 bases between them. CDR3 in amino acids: CASSSGMGLMQYF. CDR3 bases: TGTGCCAGCAGTTCCGGCATGGGTCTCATGCAGTACTTC.

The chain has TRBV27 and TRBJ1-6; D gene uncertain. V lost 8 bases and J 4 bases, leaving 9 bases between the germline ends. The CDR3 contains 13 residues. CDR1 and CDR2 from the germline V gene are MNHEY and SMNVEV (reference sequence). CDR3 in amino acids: CASGIRYNSPLHF. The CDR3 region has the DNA TGTGCCAGCGGTATCCGGTATAATTCACCCCTCCACTTT.

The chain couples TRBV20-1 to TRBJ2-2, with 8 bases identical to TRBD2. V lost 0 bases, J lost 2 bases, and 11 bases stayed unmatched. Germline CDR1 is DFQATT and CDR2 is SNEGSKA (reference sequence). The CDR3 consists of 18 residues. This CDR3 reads CSARDPASSGGNTGELFF. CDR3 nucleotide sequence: TGCAGTGCTAGAGATCCCGCCTCCAGCGGGGGCAACACCGGGGAGCTGTTTTTT.

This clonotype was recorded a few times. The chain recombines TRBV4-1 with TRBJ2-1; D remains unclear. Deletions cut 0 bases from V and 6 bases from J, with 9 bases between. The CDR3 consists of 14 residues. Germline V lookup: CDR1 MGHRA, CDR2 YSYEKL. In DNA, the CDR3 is TGCGCCAGCAGCCAAGATCTCCTGCCCAATGAGCAGTTCTTC. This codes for CASSQDLLPNEQFF.

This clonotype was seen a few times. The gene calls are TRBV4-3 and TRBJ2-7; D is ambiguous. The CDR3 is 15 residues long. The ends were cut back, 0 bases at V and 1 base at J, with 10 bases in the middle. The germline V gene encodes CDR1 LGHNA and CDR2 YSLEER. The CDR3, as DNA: TGCGCCAGCAGCCAAGATGCCGGAAGGTCCTACGAGCAGTACTTC. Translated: CASSQDAGRSYEQYF.

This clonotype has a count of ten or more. This chain's CDR3 is CSVTRQGLDGYTF. The CDR3 region has the DNA TGCAGCGTTACACGACAGGGACTTGATGGCTACACCTTC. The chain joins TRBV29-1 to TRBJ1-2, with TRBD1 matching over 7 bases. The length of the CDR3 is 13 residues. V lost 5 bases and J lost 6; bases outside the gene matches: 9. Germline V gene sequence: CDR1 SQVTM, CDR2 ANQGSEA. Filled out from reference TRBV29-1 and TRBJ1-2, the complete variable domain reads SAVISQKPSRDICQRGTSLTIQCQVDSQVTMMFWYRQQPGQSLTLIATANQGSEATYESGFVIDKFPISRPNLTFSTLTVSNMSPEDSSIYLCSVTRQGLDGYTFGSGTRLTVV.

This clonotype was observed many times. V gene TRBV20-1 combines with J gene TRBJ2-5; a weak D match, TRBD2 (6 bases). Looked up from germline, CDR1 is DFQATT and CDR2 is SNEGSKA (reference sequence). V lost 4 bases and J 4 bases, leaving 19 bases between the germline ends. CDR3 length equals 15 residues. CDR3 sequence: CSAIVSGTEGETQYF. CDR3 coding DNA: TGCAGTGCTATCGTTAGCGGTACAGAGGGAGAGACCCAGTACTTC.

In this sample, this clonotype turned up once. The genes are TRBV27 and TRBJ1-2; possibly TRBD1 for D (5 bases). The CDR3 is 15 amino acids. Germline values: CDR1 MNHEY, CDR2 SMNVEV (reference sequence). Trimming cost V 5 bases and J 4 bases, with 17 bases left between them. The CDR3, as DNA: TGTGCCAGCAGTCCCACCAAGACAGAGCCCTATGGCTACACCTTC. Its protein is CASSPTKTEPYGYTF.

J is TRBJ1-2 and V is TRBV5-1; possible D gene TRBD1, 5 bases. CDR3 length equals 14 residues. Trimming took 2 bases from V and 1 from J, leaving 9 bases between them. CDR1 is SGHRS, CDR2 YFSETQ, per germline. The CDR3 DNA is TGCGCCAGCAGCTTTGACGACAGTAACTATGGCTACACCTTC. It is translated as CASSFDDSNYGYTF.

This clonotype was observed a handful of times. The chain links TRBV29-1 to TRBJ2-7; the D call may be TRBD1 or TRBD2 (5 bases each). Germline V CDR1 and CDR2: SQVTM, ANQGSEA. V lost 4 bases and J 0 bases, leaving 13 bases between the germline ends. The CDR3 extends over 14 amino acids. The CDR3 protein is CSVVDRGSSYEQYF. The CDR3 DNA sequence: TGCAGCGTTGTCGATCGGGGCAGCTCCTACGAGCAGTACTTC.

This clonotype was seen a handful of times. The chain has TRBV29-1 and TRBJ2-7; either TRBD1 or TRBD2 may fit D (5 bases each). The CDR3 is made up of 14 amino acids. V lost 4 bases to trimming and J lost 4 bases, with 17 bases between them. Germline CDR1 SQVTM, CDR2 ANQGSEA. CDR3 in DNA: TGCAGCGTTGGGGCGAGGGGAGCGGTGTACGAGCAGTACTTC. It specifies CSVGARGAVYEQYF.

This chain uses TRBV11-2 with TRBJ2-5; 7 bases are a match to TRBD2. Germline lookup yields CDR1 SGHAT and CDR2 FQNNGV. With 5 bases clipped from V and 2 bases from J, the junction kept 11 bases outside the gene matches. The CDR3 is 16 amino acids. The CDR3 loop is CASSVGGGGGQETQYF. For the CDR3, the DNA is TGTGCCAGCAGCGTAGGTGGTGGCGGGGGTCAAGAGACCCAGTACTTC.

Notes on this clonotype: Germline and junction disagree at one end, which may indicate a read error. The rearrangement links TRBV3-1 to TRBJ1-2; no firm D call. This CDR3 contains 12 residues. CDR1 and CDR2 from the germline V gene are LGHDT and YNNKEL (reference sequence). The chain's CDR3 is CASIDINYDYTF. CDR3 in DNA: TGTGCCAGCATTGACATCAACTATGACTACACCTTC. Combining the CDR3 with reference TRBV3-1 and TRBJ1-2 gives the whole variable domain DTAVSQTPKYLVTQMGNDKSIKCEQNLGHDTMYWYKQDSKKFLKIMFSYNNKELIINETVPNRFSPKSPDKAHLNLHINSLELGDSAVYFCASIDINYDYTFGSGTRLTVV.

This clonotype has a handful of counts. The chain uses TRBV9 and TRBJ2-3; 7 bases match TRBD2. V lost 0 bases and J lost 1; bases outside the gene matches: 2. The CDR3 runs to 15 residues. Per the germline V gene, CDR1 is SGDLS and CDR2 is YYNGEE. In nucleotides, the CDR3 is TGTGCCAGCAGCGTAGGGACTAGACGCACAGATACGCAGTATTTT. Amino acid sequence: CASSVGTRRTDTQYF.

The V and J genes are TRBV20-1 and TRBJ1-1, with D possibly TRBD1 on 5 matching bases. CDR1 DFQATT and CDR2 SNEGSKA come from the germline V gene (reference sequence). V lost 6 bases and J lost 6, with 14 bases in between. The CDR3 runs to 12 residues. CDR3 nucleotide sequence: TGCAGTGCCCCTCTGCAGGGCGCTGAAGCTTTCTTT. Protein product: CSAPLQGAEAFF.

DNA for the CDR3: TGTGCCAGCAGCCAAGCGAGGGGAAAGACTGAAGCTTTCTTT. It codes for CASSQARGKTEAFF. The chain recombines TRBV14 with TRBJ1-1; tentatively, D is TRBD1 (5 bases). This CDR3 has 14 residues. V shed 1 base and J shed 5 bases, with 11 bases lying between them. Germline V lookup: CDR1 SGHDN, CDR2 FVKESK. Full variable domain (remainder filled in from reference TRBV14 and TRBJ1-1): EAGVTQFPSHSVIEKGQTVTLRCDPISGHDNLYWYRRVMGKEIKFLLHFVKESKQDESGMPNNRFLAERTGGTYSTLKVQPAELEDSGVYFCASSQARGKTEAFFGQGTRLTVV.

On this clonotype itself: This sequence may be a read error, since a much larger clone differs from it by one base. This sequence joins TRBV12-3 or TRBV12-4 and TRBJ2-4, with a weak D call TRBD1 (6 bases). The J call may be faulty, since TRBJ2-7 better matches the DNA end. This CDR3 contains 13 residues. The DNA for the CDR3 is TGTGCCAGTTCACAGGGTAGTACCGACGAGCAGTACTTC. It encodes CASSQGSTDEQYF.

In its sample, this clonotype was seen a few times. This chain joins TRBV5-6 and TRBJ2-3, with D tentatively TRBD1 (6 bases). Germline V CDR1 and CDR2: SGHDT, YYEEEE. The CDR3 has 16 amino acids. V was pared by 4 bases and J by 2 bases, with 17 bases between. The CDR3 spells CASSRRAGDPTDTQYF. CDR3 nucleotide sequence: TGTGCCAGCAGCCGGAGAGCAGGGGATCCCACAGATACGCAGTATTTT.